Included here is one TCR beta chain sequence, with context. Its matching antigen is unknown. These data come from a study of shared clonotypes between healthy human individuals. The study's findings and limits: As a rule, naive subsets had a larger estimated richness than memory subsets. The represented genetic and exposure-history diversity was limited by the small number of donors. Non-shared clonotypes were found to have lower generation probabilities than the clonotypes that were shared by all four of the sorted-subset donors.

Naive CD8 populations comprised CD45RO-negative cells positively selected for CCR7, excluding terminally differentiated effector memory CD45RA+ cells. The authors' processing: Junction-only sequences without quality scores were provided by ImmunoSEQ, so filtering was different. Only in-frame clones appear in the TCRdb table, and some are missing; sequencing was by immunoSEQ multiplex PCR. For V, J and clone size, that table is used; D and trimming come from the DNA. The sample holds some 800,000 clones, roughly 92% seen once. V was cut by 6 bases and J by 2 bases, with 11 bases left in between. The CDR3 spans 13 residues. In germline, CDR1 is SQVTM, CDR2 ANQGSEA.

Sequenced sample: naive CD8+ T cells sorted from blood. The chain recombines TRBV29-1 with TRBJ1-3; possibly TRBD1 for D (5 bases). This TCR came from a man aged 25 to 40 in good health. The CDR3 spells CSVGGTPGNTIYF. The CDR3 DNA reads TGCAGCGTCGGCGGGACTCCTGGAAACACCATATATTTT.